This TCR beta chain derives from a study of naive and memory T cell subsets (dated by TCRdb to about 2017). At the level of the whole study: An open-source, UMI-based TCR alpha and beta sequencing pipeline was applied to sorted naive and memory peripheral blood T cell subsets. The results of the functional CMV T cell responses matched the IgG serology results in every case. RNA was DNase-treated and reverse transcribed with TCR constant-region primers, mostly using SuperScript III. What the research found in general, with its limitations: RNA-based TCR counts may be affected by expression changes linked to T cell activation and differentiation. Gini index rose and Shannon and inverse Simpson diversity fell from naive through CM, EM and EMRA in both CD4 and CD8 cells. Single alpha or beta chain sequences, rather than paired alpha/beta receptors, were used to define clonotypes. TCR abundance followed a power law with an exponent that was different for naive and memory subsets but consistent across the three individuals. The repertoire findings for the naive and memory subsets could not be validated against a ground truth because none was available. Following error correction, more than 90% of naive TCR sequences occurred only once, which made naive abundance distributions much steeper than those of memory subsets.

In the case of this clonotype: Its antigen target is currently unknown. No base quality information exists; no much larger clone differs at one position.

TCR alpha and beta chain libraries were amplified separately from the second PCR step onward. Donor CMV status was determined by IFNgamma production from CD4+ T cells after overnight stimulation of fresh PBMCs with CMV viral lysate. Using Miltenyi beads, CD4 T cells were first positively selected, and CD8 T cells were then positively selected from the CD4-negative fraction. Cells stained for CD3, CD4, CD8, CD45RA, CD27 and a live/dead dye were sorted on a BD Aria II into four subsets by CD45RA and CD27. The sorting gate for effector memory cells was CD45RA-CD27-, and the sorting gate for EMRA cells was CD45RA+CD27-. A few healthy volunteers provided blood, and the blood of each volunteer was split into CD4 and CD8 T cells and then into four differentiation subsets. Approximately 130 ml of peripheral blood was drawn per donor, and PBMC were isolated by Ficoll-Paque PLUS density-gradient centrifugation. Sorted cells were lysed in RLT buffer, after which RNA was extracted using a Qiagen RNeasy kit and stored at -80 degrees C.

The library was built by means of UMI-ligation and nested PCR. To cover both TRBC1 and TRBC2, the beta constant-region primer consisted of an equimolar mix of two oligonucleotides. A single-stranded oligonucleotide carrying the SP2 primer and a 12-nucleotide UMI was ligated to the 3' end of the cDNA by T4 RNA ligase 1. The ligated cDNA went through four rounds of PCR with nested alpha and beta constant-region primers together with the SP2 primer. The ligation reaction was incubated at 16°C for roughly 19-25 hours. PCR2 was typically run as a SYBR Green qPCR and stopped at a predetermined threshold to prevent over-amplification. Agencourt AMPure XP magnetic beads were used for all purifications after the first. Libraries were quantified by Qubit and checked on a TapeStation, with a main peak expected near 650 bp. Pooled libraries were sequenced on an Illumina MiSeq using v2 2x251 paired-end kits, and typically about 0.95-2.1 million reads were obtained per sample. Libraries were pooled at about 4 nM per sample, and about 5-7% PhiX was added to improve cluster recognition. Per the source publication's procedure: Decombinator assigned V and J genes to Demultiplexor-processed FASTQ reads by tag matching, allowing a single base-pair mismatch. Collapsinator used UMIs to correct both sequencing errors and frequency errors arising from PCR heterogeneity. TCRs were translated and CDR3s were extracted from the conserved cysteine to the FGXG phenylalanine by CDR3Translator, with non-productive sequences being flagged. Gini, Shannon entropy and inverse Simpson indices were calculated on repertoires subsampled to equal numbers of UMI-defined TCRs. Clonotype abundance distributions were fitted to a power law by maximum likelihood within the linear range. Similar UMI counts, unique TCR numbers and clonal distributions were obtained with the pipeline and with MIGEC on one naive CD8 sample. A set of several thousand CMV-associated CDR3 sequences, compiled from VDJdb and a published dataset, was used to search the repertoires. TCRdb cleaned the public reads at Q25 with fastp, built clones with MiXCR and kept in-frame beta chains. Merged by CDR3 protein, the rows form single entries marked with the most common genes and DNA. The authors' filters were not applied to this entry. This sample lists some 36,000 distinct CDR3 sequences; 10% to 15% were detected once. Clones ranked in the top ten supply 20% to 25% of the sample.

Cut back by 4 bases and 4 bases, the V and J ends lie 13 bases apart. From its cysteine to its phenylalanine, the CDR3 spans 14 amino acids. This entry keeps only the CDR3 DNA: 42 bases, framed from base 1. CDR1 and CDR2 are drawn from the germline V gene: SGHAT, FQNNGV. This chain is built from TRBV11-2 and TRBJ1-2; no D gene can be assigned with confidence. This sequence originates from a human donor in good health. Input material: effector memory CD4+ T cells from blood. The sample's cell subset or site label, in plain terms: effector memory, CD45RA- CD27-. The DNA sequence reads TGTGCCAGCAGCTCCTCCGATTACCTCTATGGCTACACCTTC. The resulting protein is CASSSSDYLYGYTF. Outside the CDR3, residues come from the reference TRBV11-2 and TRBJ1-2 proteins, so the full variable domain is: EAGVAQSPRYKIIEKRQSVAFWCNPISGHATLYWYQQILGQGPKLLIQFQNNGVVDDSQLPKDRFSAERLKGVDSTLKIQPAKLEDSAVYLCASSSSDYLYGYTFGSGTRLTVV.